This is a list of T cell receptor beta chains from one sample in a study of control samples from healthy donors and cancer patients. Libraries were prepared by immunoSEQ multiplex PCR; TCRdb keeps only in-frame clonotypes and omits some of them. The repertoire has about 140,000 clones, 91% of them found once; the top ten carry about 7.1%. Specimen: blood. Receptor source: a man aged 18 to 30 in good health. CDR3s include the opening cysteine and the closing phenylalanine or tryptophan. A D gene is named only where the DNA matches it firmly. A clone size is listed for some rows: how often the clone was seen (once, few, many), or a class if it is expanded.

V gene	D gene	clone size	CDR3 length	J gene	CDR3 DNA	CDR3 protein
TRBV4-2	NA	few	15	TRBJ2-7	TGTGCCAGCAGCCAAGAGCGGGGTATAACCCACGAGCAGTACTTC	CASSQERGITHEQYF
TRBV24-1	NA	NA	14	TRBJ1-2	TGTGCCACCAGTGATCCGGGAAAGGCTTATGGCTACACCTTC	CATSDPGKAYGYTF
TRBV6-2/TRBV6-3	NA	once	12	TRBJ1-2	TGTGCCAACAGTTACGCGCAGAATGGCTACACCTTC	CANSYAQNGYTF
TRBV28	TRBD1	NA	14	TRBJ1-5	TGTGCCAGCAGCGCCCGTCAGGGGGGTCAGCCCCAGCATTTT	CASSARQGGQPQHF
TRBV11-2	TRBD2	NA	16	TRBJ2-2	TGTGCCAGCAGCTTATTAGCGGGGGGTGACACCGGGGAGCTGTTTTTT	CASSLLAGGDTGELFF
TRBV7-7	NA	NA	13	TRBJ2-5	TGTGCCAGCAGCTTAGATCTGAGAGAGACCCAGTACTTC	CASSLDLRETQYF
TRBV10-3	NA	NA	14	TRBJ2-4	TGTGCCATCAGTGACGAAGGGAGGGGGAACATTCAGTACTTC	CAISDEGRGNIQYF
TRBV27	NA	once	13	TRBJ1-2	TGTGCCAGCAGTTCCGGGGACGTCTATGGCTACACCTTC	CASSSGDVYGYTF
TRBV19	NA	once	13	TRBJ2-3	TGTGCCAGTAGTGAGGGTCGAACGGATACGCAGTATTTT	CASSEGRTDTQYF
TRBV2	NA	NA	14	TRBJ1-4	TGTGCCAGCAGTGAGGAGGGGACCTTAGTGGGACTGTTTTTT	CASSEEGTLVGLFF
TRBV27	NA	NA	14	TRBJ1-6	TGTGCCAGCAGTCCCCTGGGCCCTAATTCACCCCTCCACTTT	CASSPLGPNSPLHF
TRBV3-1/TRBV3-2	NA	NA	16	TRBJ2-1	TGTGCCAGCAGCCAAGATCCTGGGGAAGGCTACAATGAGCAGTTCTTC	CASSQDPGEGYNEQFF
TRBV28	NA	NA	14	TRBJ1-4	TGTGCCAGCAGTTTTTGGCCTCGTAATGAAAAACTGTTTTTT	CASSFWPRNEKLFF
TRBV28	NA	NA	14	TRBJ2-7	TGTGCCAGCAGTTTACTAGCTTCATCCCACGAGCAGTACTTC	CASSLLASSHEQYF
TRBV21-1	NA	NA	12	TRBJ2-7	TGTGCCAGCGGCAGCTACTCCTACGAGCAGTACTTC	CASGSYSYEQYF
TRBV7-3	NA	NA	13	TRBJ2-1	TGTGCCAGCAGCTTATTAGGCGGGTTGGAGCAGTTCTTC	CASSLLGGLEQFF
TRBV6-5	NA	once	15	TRBJ1-2	TGTGCCAGCAGTTACTCGGGGGTTACTAACTATGGCTACACCTTC	CASSYSGVTNYGYTF
TRBV5-1	NA	NA	15	TRBJ2-2	TGCGCCAGCAGCCCCGAGGGGGGACGAACCGGGGAGCTGTTTTTT	CASSPEGGRTGELFF
TRBV9	NA	NA	14	TRBJ1-6	TGTGCCAGCAGCGTATCGGGGGGCGATTCACCCCTCCACTTT	CASSVSGGDSPLHF
TRBV29-1	TRBD1	once	13	TRBJ1-2	TGCAGCGTTGGGGCTCAGGGGGTGAATGGCTACACCTTC	CSVGAQGVNGYTF
TRBV11-2	NA	NA	11	TRBJ2-1	TGTGCCAGCAGCCTCCTCAATGAGCAGTTCTTC	CASSLLNEQFF
TRBV5-1	TRBD1	NA	16	TRBJ1-2	TGCGCCAGCAGCCCGGGACAGGAGCGTCCCCTTGGTGGCTACACCTTC	CASSPGQERPLGGYTF
TRBV5-4	NA	NA	14	TRBJ1-3	TGTGCCAGCAGCTTCGGCATTTCTGGAAACACCATATATTTT	CASSFGISGNTIYF
TRBV5-6	NA	NA	13	TRBJ2-5	TGTGCCAGCAGCTTCAGCTACCAAGAGACCCAGTACTTC	CASSFSYQETQYF
TRBV18	NA	once	15	TRBJ1-5	TGTGCCAGCTCACACCAGAGGGATGGCAATCAGCCCCAGCATTTT	CASSHQRDGNQPQHF
TRBV6-5	NA	NA	14	TRBJ1-1	TGTGCCAGCAGACGGCTTAGCTGGAACACTGAAGCTTTCTTT	CASRRLSWNTEAFF
TRBV30	NA	NA	11	TRBJ1-6	TGTGCCTGGAGTTTTTCGTCACCCCTCCACTTT	CAWSFSSPLHF
TRBV5-4	NA	NA	15	TRBJ1-2	TGTGCCAGCAGCCCCCGATCGGCGGCTAACTATGGCTACACCTTC	CASSPRSAANYGYTF
TRBV28	TRBD2	NA	16	TRBJ2-6	TGTGCCAGCGGGGAGGGTCTATGGTCTGGGGCCAACGTCCTGACTTTC	CASGEGLWSGANVLTF
TRBV19	TRBD1	NA	15	TRBJ1-2	TGTGCCAAAACTAACAGGGGGATAAACAACTATGGCTACACCTTC	CAKTNRGINNYGYTF
TRBV29-1	NA	NA	10	TRBJ1-1	TGCAGTGCCAAAACAGGGGAAGCTTTCTTT	CSAKTGEAFF
TRBV2	NA	NA	14	TRBJ2-7	TGTGCCAGCAGGGAGGGAAGTTTGCACTTCGAGCAGTACTTC	CASREGSLHFEQYF
TRBV6-6	NA	NA	15	TRBJ1-4	TGTGCCAGCAGTTACAAGAGGGGTCCTAATGAAAAACTGTTTTTT	CASSYKRGPNEKLFF
TRBV5-1	NA	NA	13	TRBJ1-1	TGCGCCAGCAGCTTGGAGGGGAACACTGAAGCTTTCTTT	CASSLEGNTEAFF
TRBV5-1	TRBD1	NA	15	TRBJ1-2	TGCGCCAGCAGCTGGGACAGAGTCAACAACTATGGCTACACCTTC	CASSWDRVNNYGYTF
TRBV10-3	TRBD2	NA	18	TRBJ2-2	TGTGCCATCAGTTCCGGGACTAGCGGGGGGATCAACACCGGGGAGCTGTTTTTT	CAISSGTSGGINTGELFF
TRBV27	TRBD1	NA	18	TRBJ1-2	TGTGCCAGCAAGTTTCTAGGACAGGGTTTTGGGGTGGACTATGGCTACACCTTC	CASKFLGQGFGVDYGYTF
TRBV13	NA	NA	13	TRBJ1-2	TGTGCCAGCAGCCTGTACGGAGGTCATGGCTACACCTTC	CASSLYGGHGYTF
TRBV10-3	NA	NA	12	TRBJ2-1	TGTGCCATCAGTGAGATCTCGAATGAGCAGTTCTTC	CAISEISNEQFF
TRBV25-1	TRBD1	NA	16	TRBJ1-1	TGTGCCAGTCGCCCTGGCGGGACAGGGATTAGGACTGAAGCTTTCTTT	CASRPGGTGIRTEAFF
TRBV15	NA	NA	15	TRBJ1-1	TGTGCCACCAGCAGAGATAGCCAGCTGAACACTGAAGCTTTCTTT	CATSRDSQLNTEAFF
TRBV7-3	NA	NA	15	TRBJ1-3	TGTGCCAGCAGCTTAGTCGCAGGGAATGGAAACACCATATATTTT	CASSLVAGNGNTIYF
TRBV20-1	NA	NA	14	TRBJ2-7	TGCAGTGCTAGTCGAACTAGAAGTAGGTGGGAGCAGTACTTC	CSASRTRSRWEQYF
TRBV30	NA	NA	14	TRBJ2-7	TGTGCCTGGAGTGTACAGGTCAGGGATGGCGAGCAGTACTTC	CAWSVQVRDGEQYF
TRBV7-2	NA	NA	14	TRBJ2-3	TGTGCCAGCAGCTTAGGGCCAACCACAGATACGCAGTATTTT	CASSLGPTTDTQYF
TRBV7-9	NA	few	15	TRBJ2-7	TGTGCCAGCAGCCTCATTAAAAATACAGGGTACGAGCAGTACTTC	CASSLIKNTGYEQYF